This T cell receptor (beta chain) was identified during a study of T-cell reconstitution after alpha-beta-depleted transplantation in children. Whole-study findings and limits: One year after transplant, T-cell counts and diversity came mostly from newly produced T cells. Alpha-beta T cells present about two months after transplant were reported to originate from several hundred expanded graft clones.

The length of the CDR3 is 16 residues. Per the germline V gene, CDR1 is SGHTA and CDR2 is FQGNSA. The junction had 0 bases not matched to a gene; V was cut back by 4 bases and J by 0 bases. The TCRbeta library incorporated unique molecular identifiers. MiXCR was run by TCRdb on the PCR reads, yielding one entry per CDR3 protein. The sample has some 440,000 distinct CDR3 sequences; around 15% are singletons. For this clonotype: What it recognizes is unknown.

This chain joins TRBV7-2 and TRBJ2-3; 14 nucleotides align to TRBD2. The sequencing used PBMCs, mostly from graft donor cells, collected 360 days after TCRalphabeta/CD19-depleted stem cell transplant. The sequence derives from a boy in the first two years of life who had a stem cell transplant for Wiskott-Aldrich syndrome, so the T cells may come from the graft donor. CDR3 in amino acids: CASSWTSGRSTDTQYF. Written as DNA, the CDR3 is TGTGCCAGCAGCTGGACTAGCGGGAGGAGCACAGATACGCAGTATTTT.